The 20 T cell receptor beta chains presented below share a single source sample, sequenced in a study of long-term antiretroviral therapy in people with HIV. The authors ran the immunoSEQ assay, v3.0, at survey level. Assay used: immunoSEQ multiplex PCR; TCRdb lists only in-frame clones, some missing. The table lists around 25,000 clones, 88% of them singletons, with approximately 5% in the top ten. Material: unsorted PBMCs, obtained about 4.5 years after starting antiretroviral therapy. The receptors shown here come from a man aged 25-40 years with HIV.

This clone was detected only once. CDR3 residues: CASTRDGNTIYF. The CDR3 coding sequence is TGTGCCAGCACCCGAGACGGAAACACCATATATTTT. The chain combines TRBV27 with TRBJ1-3; D is ambiguous. Trimming removed 7 bases at V and 4 bases at J, with 8 bases between. This CDR3 spans 12 amino acids. The germline V gene encodes CDR1 MNHEY and CDR2 SMNVEV (reference sequence).

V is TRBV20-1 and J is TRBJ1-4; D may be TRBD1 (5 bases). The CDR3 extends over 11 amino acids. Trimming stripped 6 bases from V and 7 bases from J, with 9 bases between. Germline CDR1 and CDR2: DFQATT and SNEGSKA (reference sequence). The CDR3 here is CSAEGSEKLFF. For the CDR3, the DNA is TGCAGTGCGGAGGGGTCTGAAAAACTGTTTTTT.

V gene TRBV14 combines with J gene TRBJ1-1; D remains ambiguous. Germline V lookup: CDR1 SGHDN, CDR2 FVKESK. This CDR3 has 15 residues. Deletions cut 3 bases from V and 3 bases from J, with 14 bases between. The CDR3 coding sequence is TGTGCCAGCAGCCACTGGACGAGTGAGGACACTGAAGCTTTCTTT. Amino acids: CASSHWTSEDTEAFF.

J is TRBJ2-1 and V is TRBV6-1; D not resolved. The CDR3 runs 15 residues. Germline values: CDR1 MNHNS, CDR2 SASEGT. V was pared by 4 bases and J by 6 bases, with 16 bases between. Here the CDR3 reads CASSVEGSTFNEQFF. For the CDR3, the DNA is TGTGCCAGCAGTGTAGAAGGTTCCACCTTCAATGAGCAGTTCTTC.

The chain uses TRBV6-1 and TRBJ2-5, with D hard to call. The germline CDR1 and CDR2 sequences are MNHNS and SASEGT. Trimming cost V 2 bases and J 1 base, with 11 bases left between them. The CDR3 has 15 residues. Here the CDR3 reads CASSEWSRPQETQYF. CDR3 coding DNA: TGTGCCAGCAGTGAATGGAGTAGGCCCCAAGAGACCCAGTACTTC.

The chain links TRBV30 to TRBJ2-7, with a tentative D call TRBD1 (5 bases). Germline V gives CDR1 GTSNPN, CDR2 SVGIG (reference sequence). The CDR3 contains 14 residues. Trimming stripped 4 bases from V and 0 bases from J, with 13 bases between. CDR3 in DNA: TGTGCCTGGACCCCAGGACACCGCTCCTACGAGCAGTACTTC. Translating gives CAWTPGHRSYEQYF.

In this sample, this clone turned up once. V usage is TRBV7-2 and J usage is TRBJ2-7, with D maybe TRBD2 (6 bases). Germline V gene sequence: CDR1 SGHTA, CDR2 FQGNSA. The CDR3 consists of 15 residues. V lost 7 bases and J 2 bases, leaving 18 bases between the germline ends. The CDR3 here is CASTLSGERTYEQYF. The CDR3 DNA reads TGTGCCAGCACCCTCTCGGGAGAACGAACCTACGAGCAGTACTTC.

For the CDR3, the DNA is TGCGCCAGCAGCCAAGCCCTCTTTTTCGAGCAGTACTTC. It encodes CASSQALFFEQYF. V gene TRBV4-3 combines with J gene TRBJ2-7; no reliable D call. Germline-derived CDR1 and CDR2 are LGHNA and YSLEER. V was cut by 1 base and J by 6 bases, with 10 bases left in between. The CDR3 extends over 13 amino acids.

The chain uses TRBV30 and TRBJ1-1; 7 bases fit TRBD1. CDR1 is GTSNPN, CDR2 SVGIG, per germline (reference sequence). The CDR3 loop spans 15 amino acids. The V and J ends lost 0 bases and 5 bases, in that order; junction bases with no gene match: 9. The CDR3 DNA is TGTGCCTGGAGTGTTTTTAGGGGGCAACAGACTGAAGCTTTCTTT. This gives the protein CAWSVFRGQQTEAFF.

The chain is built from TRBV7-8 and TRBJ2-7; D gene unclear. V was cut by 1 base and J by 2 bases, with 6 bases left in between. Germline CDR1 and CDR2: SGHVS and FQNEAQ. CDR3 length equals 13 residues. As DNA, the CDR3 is TGTGCCAGCAGCTTAGAGCTAGCCTACGAGCAGTACTTC. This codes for CASSLELAYEQYF.

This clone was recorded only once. In nucleotides, the CDR3 is TGTGCCAGTCACCTTGGGGGGATGAGCAATCAGCCCCAGCATTTT. Translating gives CASHLGGMSNQPQHF. The J gene is TRBJ1-5, the V gene TRBV19; the D gene is possibly TRBD1 (5 bases). Trimming stripped 8 bases from V and 1 base from J, with 15 bases between. The CDR3 consists of 15 residues. CDR1 is LNHDA and CDR2 is SQIVND in the germline V gene (reference sequence).

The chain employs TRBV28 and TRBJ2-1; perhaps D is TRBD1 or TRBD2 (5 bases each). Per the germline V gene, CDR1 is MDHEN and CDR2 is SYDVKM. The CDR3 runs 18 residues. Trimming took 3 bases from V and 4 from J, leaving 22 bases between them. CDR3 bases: TGTGCCAGCAGTTTCCAGCGACTGACAGCCCGGGGTTACAATGAGCAGTTCTTC. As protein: CASSFQRLTARGYNEQFF.

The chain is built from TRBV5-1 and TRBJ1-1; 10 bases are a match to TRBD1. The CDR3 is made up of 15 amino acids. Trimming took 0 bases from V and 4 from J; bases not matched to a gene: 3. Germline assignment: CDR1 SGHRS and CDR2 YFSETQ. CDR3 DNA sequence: TGCGCCAGCAGCTTGGGACAGGGGGCGATCACTGAAGCTTTCTTT. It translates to CASSLGQGAITEAFF.

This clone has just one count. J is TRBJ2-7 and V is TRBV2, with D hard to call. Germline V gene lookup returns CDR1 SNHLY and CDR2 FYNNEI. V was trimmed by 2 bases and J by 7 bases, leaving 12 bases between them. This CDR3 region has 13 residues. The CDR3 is CASSEIQVGEQYF. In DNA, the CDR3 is TGTGCCAGCAGTGAAATTCAGGTGGGGGAGCAGTACTTC.

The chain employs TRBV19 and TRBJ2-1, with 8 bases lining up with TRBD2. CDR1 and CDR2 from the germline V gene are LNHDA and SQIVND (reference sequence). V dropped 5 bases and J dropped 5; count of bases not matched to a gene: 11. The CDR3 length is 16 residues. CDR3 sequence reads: CASSPRPGGTNNEQFF. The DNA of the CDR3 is TGTGCCAGTAGTCCACGTCCGGGAGGGACTAACAATGAGCAGTTCTTC.

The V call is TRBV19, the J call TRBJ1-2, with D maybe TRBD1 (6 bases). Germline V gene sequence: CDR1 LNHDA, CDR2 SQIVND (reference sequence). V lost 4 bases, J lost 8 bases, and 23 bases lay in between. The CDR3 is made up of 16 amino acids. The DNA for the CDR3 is TGTGCCAGTAGTAGCCTCGGAGAAAGGGGGGCTAACGGCTACACCTTC. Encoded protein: CASSSLGERGANGYTF.

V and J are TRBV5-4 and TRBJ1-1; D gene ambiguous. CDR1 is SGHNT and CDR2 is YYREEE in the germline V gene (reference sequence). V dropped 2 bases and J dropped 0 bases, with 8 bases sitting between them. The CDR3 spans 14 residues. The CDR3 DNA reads TGTGCCAGCAGCTTAGGCGGCATGAACACTGAAGCTTTCTTT. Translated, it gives CASSLGGMNTEAFF.

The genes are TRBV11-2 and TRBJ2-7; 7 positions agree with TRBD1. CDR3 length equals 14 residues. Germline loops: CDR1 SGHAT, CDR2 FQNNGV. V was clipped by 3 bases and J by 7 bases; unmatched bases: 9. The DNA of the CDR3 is TGTGCCAGCAGCTTGGTTGGGACAGTGAGGGAGCAGTACTTC. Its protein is CASSLVGTVREQYF.

CDR3 sequence: CASSSRTLNTEAFF. DNA for the CDR3: TGTGCCAGCAGTTCCCGGACGTTGAACACTGAAGCTTTCTTT. J is TRBJ1-1 and V is TRBV27; D is undetermined. CDR1 is MNHEY and CDR2 is SMNVEV in the germline V gene (reference sequence). This CDR3 is 14 amino acids long. V was trimmed by 4 bases and J by 0 bases, leaving 9 bases between them.

The CDR3 here is CASRKPGGTGELFF. DNA of the CDR3: TGTGCCAGCAGGAAGCCCGGAGGCACCGGGGAGCTGTTTTTT. This chain uses TRBV5-6 with TRBJ2-2; the D gene is possibly TRBD2 (5 bases). The V end was cut by 5 bases, the J end by 4 bases, with 12 bases between. The CDR3 has 14 residues. Germline values: CDR1 SGHDT, CDR2 YYEEEE.